This T cell receptor (beta chain) was identified in a study of vaccination effects on CD4 cells after COVID-19. Across the study: Post-vaccine sampling occurred a median 72 days after the second dose. General study results and limits: Marked clonal contraction was seen in infection- and vaccine-induced clones late after vaccination. Limitations: small convalescent group and missing early post-infection timepoints.

Viral peptide pools were used in the ViraFEST assay to expand antigen-specific CD4+ T cells, and sequencing came afterward. The culture ran for under eleven days, and then CD4+ T cells were isolated. All participants had two doses of either the BNT162b2 or mRNA-1273 vaccine. Half the medium was swapped for IL-2 medium on days 3 and 7. Generated by immunoSEQ multiplex PCR, the TCRdb table keeps only in-frame clones and is missing some. Of about 24,000 clones in the sample, roughly 79% are singletons; the top ten hold about 5.8%. With regard to this clone: The target antigen is unknown.

V trimming: 4 bases; J trimming: 2 bases; junction bases outside the gene matches: 0. Germline CDR1 LNHDA, CDR2 SQIVND (reference sequence). The CDR3 contains 13 residues. The chain joins TRBV19 to TRBJ1-2; 8 bases are a match to TRBD1. Sample: CD4+ T cells from PBMCs cultured with SARS-CoV-2 spike peptides, taken after COVID-19 vaccination. This sequence originates from a human donor who received a COVID-19 vaccine. Some clones in this sample may be carry-over from other donors' samples. The CDR3 region has the DNA TGTGCCAGTAGTACAGGGGGCAACTATGGCTACACCTTC. Translation: CASSTGGNYGYTF. Based on the CDR3 plus reference TRBV19 and TRBJ1-2, the full variable domain is DGGITQSPKYLFRKEGQNVTLSCEQNLNHDAMYWYRQDPGQGLRLIYYSQIVNDFQKGDIAEGYSVSREKKESFPLTVTSAQKNPTAFYLCASSTGGNYGYTFGSGTRLTVV.